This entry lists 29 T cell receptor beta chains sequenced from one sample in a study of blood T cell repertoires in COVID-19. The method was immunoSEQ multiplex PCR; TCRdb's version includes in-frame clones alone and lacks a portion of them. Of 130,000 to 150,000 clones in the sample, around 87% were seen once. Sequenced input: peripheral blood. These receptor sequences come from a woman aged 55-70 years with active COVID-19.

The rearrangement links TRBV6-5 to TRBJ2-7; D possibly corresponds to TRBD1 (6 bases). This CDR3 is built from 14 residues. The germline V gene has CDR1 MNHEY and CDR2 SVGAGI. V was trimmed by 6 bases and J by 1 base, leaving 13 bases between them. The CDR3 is CASSPLGQSYEQYF. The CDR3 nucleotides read TGTGCCAGCAGCCCCCTCGGACAGTCCTACGAGCAGTACTTC.

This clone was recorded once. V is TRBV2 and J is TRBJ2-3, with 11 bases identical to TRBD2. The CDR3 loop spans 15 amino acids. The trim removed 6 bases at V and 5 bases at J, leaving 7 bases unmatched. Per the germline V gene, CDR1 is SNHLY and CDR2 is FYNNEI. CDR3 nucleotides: TGTGCCAGCAGAGGTAGCGGGAGGGCCAAAGATACGCAGTATTTT. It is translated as CASRGSGRAKDTQYF.

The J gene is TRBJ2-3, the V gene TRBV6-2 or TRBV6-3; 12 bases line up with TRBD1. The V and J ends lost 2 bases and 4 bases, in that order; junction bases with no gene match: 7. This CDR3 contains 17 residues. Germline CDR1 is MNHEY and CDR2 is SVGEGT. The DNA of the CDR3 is TGTGCCAGCAGTTACCCCTCGGGACAGGGGGCGGCAGATACGCAGTATTTT. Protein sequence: CASSYPSGQGAADTQYF.

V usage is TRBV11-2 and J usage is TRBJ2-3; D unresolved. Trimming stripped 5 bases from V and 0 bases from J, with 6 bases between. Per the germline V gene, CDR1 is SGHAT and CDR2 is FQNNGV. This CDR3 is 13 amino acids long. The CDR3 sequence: CASSPGSTDTQYF. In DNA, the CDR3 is TGTGCCAGCAGCCCCGGGAGCACAGATACGCAGTATTTT. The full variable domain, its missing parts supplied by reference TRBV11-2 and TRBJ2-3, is EAGVAQSPRYKIIEKRQSVAFWCNPISGHATLYWYQQILGQGPKLLIQFQNNGVVDDSQLPKDRFSAERLKGVDSTLKIQPAKLEDSAVYLCASSPGSTDTQYFGPGTRLTVL.

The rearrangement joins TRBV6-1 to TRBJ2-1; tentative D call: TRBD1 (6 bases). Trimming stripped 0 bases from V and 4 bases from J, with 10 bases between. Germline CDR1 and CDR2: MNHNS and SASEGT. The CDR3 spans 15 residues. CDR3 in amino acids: CASSEAGTKYNEQFF. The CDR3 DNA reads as TGTGCCAGCAGTGAAGCGGGGACAAAATACAATGAGCAGTTCTTC.

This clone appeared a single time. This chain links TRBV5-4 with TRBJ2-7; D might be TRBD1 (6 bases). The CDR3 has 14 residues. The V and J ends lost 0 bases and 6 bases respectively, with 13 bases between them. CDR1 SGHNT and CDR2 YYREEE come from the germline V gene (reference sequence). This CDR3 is CASSLAGEGVEQYF. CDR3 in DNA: TGTGCCAGCAGCTTGGCTGGTGAGGGGGTCGAGCAGTACTTC.

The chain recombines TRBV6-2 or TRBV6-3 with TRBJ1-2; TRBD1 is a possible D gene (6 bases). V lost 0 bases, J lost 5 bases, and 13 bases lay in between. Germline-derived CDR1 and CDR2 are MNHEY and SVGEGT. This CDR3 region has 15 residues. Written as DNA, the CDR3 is TGTGCCAGCAGTTACTCGGCAGGGGCAGGGTATGGCTACACCTTC. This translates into CASSYSAGAGYGYTF.

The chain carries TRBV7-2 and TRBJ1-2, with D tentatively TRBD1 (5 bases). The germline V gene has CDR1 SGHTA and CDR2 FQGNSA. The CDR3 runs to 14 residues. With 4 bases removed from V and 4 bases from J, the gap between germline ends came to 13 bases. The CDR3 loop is CASSSSTVGYGYTF. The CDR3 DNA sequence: TGTGCCAGCAGCTCGTCGACAGTAGGCTATGGCTACACCTTC.

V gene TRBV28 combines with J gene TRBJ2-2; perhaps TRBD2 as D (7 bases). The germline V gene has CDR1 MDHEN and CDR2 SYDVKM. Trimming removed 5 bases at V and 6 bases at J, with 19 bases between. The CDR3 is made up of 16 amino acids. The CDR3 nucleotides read TGTGCCAGCAGTCCCGAGGGGGAGGGCGCGGCCGGGGAGCTGTTTTTT. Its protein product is CASSPEGEGAAGELFF.

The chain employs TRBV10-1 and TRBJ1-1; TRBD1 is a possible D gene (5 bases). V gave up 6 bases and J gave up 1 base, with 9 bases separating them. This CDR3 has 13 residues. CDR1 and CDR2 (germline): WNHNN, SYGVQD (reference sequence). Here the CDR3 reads CASSPGQNTEAFF. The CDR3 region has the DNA TGCGCCAGCAGCCCCGGACAGAACACTGAAGCTTTCTTT.

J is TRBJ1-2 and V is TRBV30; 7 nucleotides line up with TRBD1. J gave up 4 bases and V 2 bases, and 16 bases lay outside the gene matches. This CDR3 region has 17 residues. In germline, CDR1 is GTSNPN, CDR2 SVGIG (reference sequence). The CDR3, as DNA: TGTGCCTGGAGTCCCTTTTCCCTTCGACAGGGTACCTATGGCTACACCTTC. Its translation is CAWSPFSLRQGTYGYTF. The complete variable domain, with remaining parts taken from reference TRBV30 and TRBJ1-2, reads SQTIHQWPATLVQPVGSPLSLECTVEGTSNPNLYWYRQAAGRGLQLLFYSVGIGQISSEVPQNLSASRPQDRQFILSSKKLLLSDSGFYLCAWSPFSLRQGTYGYTFGSGTRLTVV.

CDR3 loop: CASSYQLPGSSYEQYF. DNA for the CDR3: TGTGCCAGCAGTTACCAACTCCCGGGGAGTTCCTACGAGCAGTACTTC. This rearrangement joins TRBV6-2 or TRBV6-3 to TRBJ2-7, with D perhaps TRBD2 (5 bases). The CDR3 has 16 residues. V lost 2 bases and J lost 1, with 15 bases in between. CDR1 MNHEY and CDR2 SVGEGT come from the germline V gene.

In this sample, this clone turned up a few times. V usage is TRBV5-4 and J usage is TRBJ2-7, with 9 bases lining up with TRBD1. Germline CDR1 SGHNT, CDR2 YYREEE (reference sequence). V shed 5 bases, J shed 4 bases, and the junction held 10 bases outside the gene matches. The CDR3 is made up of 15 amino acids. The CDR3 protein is CASRTGGREVYEQYF. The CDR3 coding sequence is TGTGCCAGCAGGACAGGGGGACGGGAGGTGTACGAGCAGTACTTC.

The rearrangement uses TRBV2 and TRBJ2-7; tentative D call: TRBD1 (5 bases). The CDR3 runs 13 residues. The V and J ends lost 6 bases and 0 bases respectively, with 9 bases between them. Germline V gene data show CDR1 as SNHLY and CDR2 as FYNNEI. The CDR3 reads CASRKDSSYEQYF. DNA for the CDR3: TGTGCCAGCAGGAAAGACAGCTCCTACGAGCAGTACTTC. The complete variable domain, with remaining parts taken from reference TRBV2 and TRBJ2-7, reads EPEVTQTPSHQVTQMGQEVILRCVPISNHLYFYWYRQILGQKVEFLVSFYNNEISEKSEIFDDQFSVERPDGSNFTLKIRSTKLEDSAMYFCASRKDSSYEQYFGPGTRLTVT.

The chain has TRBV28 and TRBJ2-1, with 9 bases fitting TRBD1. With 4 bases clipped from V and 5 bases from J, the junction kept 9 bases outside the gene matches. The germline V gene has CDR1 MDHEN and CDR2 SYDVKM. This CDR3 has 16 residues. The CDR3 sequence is CASSSIRDRADNEQFF. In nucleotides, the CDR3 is TGTGCCAGCAGTTCCATCCGGGACAGGGCGGACAATGAGCAGTTCTTC.

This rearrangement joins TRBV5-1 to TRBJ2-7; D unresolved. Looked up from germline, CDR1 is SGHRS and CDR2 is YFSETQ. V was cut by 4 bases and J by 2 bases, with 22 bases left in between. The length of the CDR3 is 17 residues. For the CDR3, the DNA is TGCGCCAGCAGCCCCCGATCCGGCGGCTCAGAAACCTACGAGCAGTACTTC. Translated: CASSPRSGGSETYEQYF.

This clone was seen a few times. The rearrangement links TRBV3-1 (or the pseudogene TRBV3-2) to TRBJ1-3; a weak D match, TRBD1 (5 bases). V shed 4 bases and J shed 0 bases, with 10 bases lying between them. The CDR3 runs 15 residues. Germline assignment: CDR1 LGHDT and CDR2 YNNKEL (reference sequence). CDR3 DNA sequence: TGTGCCAGCAGCCCAGACAGAAGCTCTGGAAACACCATATATTTT. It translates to CASSPDRSSGNTIYF.

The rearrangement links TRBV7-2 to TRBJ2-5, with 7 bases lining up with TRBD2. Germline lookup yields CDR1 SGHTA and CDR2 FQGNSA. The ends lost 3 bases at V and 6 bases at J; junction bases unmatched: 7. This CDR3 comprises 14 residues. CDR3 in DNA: TGTGCCAGCAGCTTCCCCGGCGGGGGAAAGACCCAGTACTTC. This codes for CASSFPGGGKTQYF. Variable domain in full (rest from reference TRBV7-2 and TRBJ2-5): GAGVSQSPSNKVTEKGKDVELRCDPISGHTALYWYRQSLGQGLEFLIYFQGNSAPDKSGLPSDRFSAERTGGSVSTLTIQRTQQEDSAVYLCASSFPGGGKTQYFGPGTRLLVL.

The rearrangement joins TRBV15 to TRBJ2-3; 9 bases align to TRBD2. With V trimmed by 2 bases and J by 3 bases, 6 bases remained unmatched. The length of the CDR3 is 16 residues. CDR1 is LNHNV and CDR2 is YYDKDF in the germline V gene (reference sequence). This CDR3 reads CATSRIAGAGTDTQYF. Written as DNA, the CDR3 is TGTGCCACCAGCAGAATAGCGGGAGCGGGGACAGATACGCAGTATTTT.

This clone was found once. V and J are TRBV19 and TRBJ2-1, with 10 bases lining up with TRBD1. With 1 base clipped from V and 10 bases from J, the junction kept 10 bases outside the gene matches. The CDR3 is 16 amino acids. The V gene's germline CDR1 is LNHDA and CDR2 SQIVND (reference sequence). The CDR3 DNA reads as TGTGCCAGTAGTATAGTTGCGGGACAGGGGAGCATCGAGCAGTTCTTC. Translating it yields CASSIVAGQGSIEQFF.

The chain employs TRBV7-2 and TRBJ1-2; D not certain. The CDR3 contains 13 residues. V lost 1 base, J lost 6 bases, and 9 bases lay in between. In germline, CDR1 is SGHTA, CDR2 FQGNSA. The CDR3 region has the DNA TGTGCCAGCAGCTTAGGTCGAGGGAATGGCTACACCTTC. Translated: CASSLGRGNGYTF.

CDR3 sequence: CASSSRTGLNEKLFF. In DNA, the CDR3 is TGTGCCAGCAGCTCACGGACAGGCCTTAATGAAAAACTGTTTTTT. J is TRBJ1-4 and V is TRBV3-1 (or the pseudogene TRBV3-2); TRBD1 matches at 7 bases. This CDR3 comprises 15 residues. Germline V gene lookup returns CDR1 LGHDT and CDR2 YNNKEL (reference sequence). J lost 4 bases, V lost 5 bases, and 7 bases had no gene match.

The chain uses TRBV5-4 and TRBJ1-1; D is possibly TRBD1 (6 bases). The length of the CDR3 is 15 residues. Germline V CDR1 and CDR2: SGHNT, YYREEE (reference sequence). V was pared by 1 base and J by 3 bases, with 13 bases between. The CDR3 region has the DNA TGTGCCAGCAGCTTGCCAGGGGCTGGTGACACTGAAGCTTTCTTT. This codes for CASSLPGAGDTEAFF.

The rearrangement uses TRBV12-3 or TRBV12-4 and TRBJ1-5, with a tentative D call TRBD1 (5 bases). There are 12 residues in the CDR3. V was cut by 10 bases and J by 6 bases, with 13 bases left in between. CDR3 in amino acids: CATSGGSQPQHF. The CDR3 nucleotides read TGTGCCACCAGCGGGGGGTCTCAGCCCCAGCATTTT.

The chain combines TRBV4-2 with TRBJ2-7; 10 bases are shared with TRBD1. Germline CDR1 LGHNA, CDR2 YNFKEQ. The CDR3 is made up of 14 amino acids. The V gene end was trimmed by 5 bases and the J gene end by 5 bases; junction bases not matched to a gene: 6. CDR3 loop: CASSLGQGRNEQYF. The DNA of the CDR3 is TGTGCCAGCAGCTTGGGACAGGGGAGAAACGAGCAGTACTTC.

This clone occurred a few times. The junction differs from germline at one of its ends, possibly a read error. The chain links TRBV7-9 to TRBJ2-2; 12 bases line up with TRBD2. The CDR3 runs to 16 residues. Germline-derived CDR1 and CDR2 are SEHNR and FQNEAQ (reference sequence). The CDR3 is CTSATSGRGTTGELFF. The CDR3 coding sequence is TGTACCAGCGCGACTAGCGGGAGAGGTACCACCGGGGAGCTGTTTTTT.

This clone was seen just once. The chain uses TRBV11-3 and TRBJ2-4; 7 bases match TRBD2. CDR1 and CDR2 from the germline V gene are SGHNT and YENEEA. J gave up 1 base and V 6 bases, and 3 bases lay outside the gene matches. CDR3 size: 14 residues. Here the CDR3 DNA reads TGTGCCAGCAGTACCGGGGGGGCCAAAAACATTCAGTACTTC. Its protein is CASSTGGAKNIQYF.

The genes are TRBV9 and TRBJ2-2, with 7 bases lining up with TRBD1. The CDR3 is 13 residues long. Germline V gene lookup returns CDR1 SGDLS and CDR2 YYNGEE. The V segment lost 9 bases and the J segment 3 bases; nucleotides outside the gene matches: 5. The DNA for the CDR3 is TGTGCCACCCGACAGGGCGACACCGGGGAGCTGTTTTTT. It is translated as CATRQGDTGELFF.

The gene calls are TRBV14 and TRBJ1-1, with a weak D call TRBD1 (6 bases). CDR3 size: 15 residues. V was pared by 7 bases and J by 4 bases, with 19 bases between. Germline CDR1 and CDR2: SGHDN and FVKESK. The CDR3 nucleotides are TGTGCCAGCAACCGAGAGACAGGAACCGGCACTGAAGCTTTCTTT. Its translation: CASNRETGTGTEAFF.